This T cell receptor beta chain was profiled in a study of blood T cell repertoires in COVID-19. Study-wide background: Nucleic acid was either cDNA or gDNA, and it came from T cells, B-cell-depleted T cells, or PBMCs.

The CDR3 is 15 amino acids. Germline lookup yields CDR1 SNHLY and CDR2 FYNNEI. V was clipped by 1 base and J by 2 bases, with 11 bases between them. In the source study's methods: Amplified reference gene primers provided the basis for estimating nucleated cell counts. Clones were sequenced by immunoSEQ multiplex PCR, and TCRdb holds only the in-frame ones, with some missing. D and trimming were read from the DNA, whereas the V and J calls and clone size are those reported in that table. The table lists around 120,000 clones, around 85% of them singletons. The origin of this receptor is a man aged 65-85 years with active or convalescent COVID-19. The sequenced material came from peripheral blood. This chain connects TRBV2 to TRBJ2-5; perhaps TRBD2 as D (6 bases). The DNA of the CDR3 is TGTGCCAGCAGTGAAGAGGTTAGCGGACAAGAGACCCAGTACTTC. Its translation: CASSEEVSGQETQYF.